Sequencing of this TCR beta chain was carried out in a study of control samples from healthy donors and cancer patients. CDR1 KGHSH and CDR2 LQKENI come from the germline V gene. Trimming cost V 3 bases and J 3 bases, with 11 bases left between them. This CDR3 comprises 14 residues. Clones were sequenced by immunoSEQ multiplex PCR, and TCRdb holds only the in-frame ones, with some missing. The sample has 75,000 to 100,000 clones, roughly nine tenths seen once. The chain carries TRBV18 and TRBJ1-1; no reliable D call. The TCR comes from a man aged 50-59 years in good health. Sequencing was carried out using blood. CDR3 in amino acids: CASSPAPPDTEAFF. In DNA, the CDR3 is TGTGCCAGCTCACCGGCTCCCCCGGACACTGAAGCTTTCTTT.